A single sample is the source of the 9 T cell receptor beta chains below, sequenced in a study of OX40 agonist ivuxolimab in advanced cancers. This table comes from immunoSEQ multiplex PCR, and its TCRdb copy is limited to in-frame clones, with some not included. Among tens of thousands of clones listed, less than 95% were seen once. The sequences come from CD4+ or CD8+ T cells sorted from blood, collected in a trial of the OX40 agonist ivuxolimab. Source of these receptors: an adult with an advanced solid tumor such as melanoma, head and neck, liver or kidney cancer.

V usage is TRBV2 and J usage is TRBJ1-1; D unclear. CDR1 and CDR2 from the germline V gene are SNHLY and FYNNEI. Trimming shortened V by 6 bases and J by 2 bases, and 7 bases separated the two germline ends. This CDR3 region has 12 residues. For the CDR3, the DNA is TGTGCCAGCAGGCGAGAAAACACTGAAGCTTTCTTT. Amino acid sequence: CASRRENTEAFF.

Worth noting for this clone: Other DNA sequences from this sample encode an identical CDR3 as well. The chain joins TRBV7-6 to TRBJ1-1, with D uncertain. The length of the CDR3 is 13 residues. From germline, CDR1 is SGHVS and CDR2 FNYEAQ. With 4 bases removed from V and 3 bases from J, the gap between germline ends came to 9 bases. CDR3 in DNA: TGTGCCAGCAGCTCCACGGAGGACACTGAAGCTTTCTTT. Translation gives CASSSTEDTEAFF.

This clone occurred once. The chain couples TRBV28 to TRBJ2-5, with 7 positions matching TRBD2. CDR3 size: 13 residues. Germline lookup yields CDR1 MDHEN and CDR2 SYDVKM. Trimming at V came to 3 bases and at J to 4 bases, leaving 2 bases not matched to a gene. CDR3 protein: CASSLGGRETQYF. The DNA for the CDR3 is TGTGCCAGCAGTTTGGGGGGGAGAGAGACCCAGTACTTC. Combining the CDR3 with reference TRBV28 and TRBJ2-5 gives the whole variable domain DVKVTQSSRYLVKRTGEKVFLECVQDMDHENMFWYRQDPGLGLRLIYFSYDVKMKEKGDIPEGYSVSREKKERFSLILESASTNQTSMYLCASSLGGRETQYFGPGTRLLVL.

V gene TRBV19 combines with J gene TRBJ2-3, with 12 bases fitting TRBD2. V gave up 7 bases and J gave up 4 bases; unmatched junction bases: 3. This CDR3 has 14 residues. Germline CDR1 LNHDA, CDR2 SQIVND (reference sequence). For the CDR3, the DNA is TGTGCCAGTAAGACTAGCGGGGGCCCAGATACGCAGTATTTT. Translated, it gives CASKTSGGPDTQYF.

The genes are TRBV28 and TRBJ2-6; the D call may be TRBD1 or TRBD2 (6 bases each). The CDR3 has 19 amino acids. Trimming shortened V by 6 bases and J by 0 bases, and 21 bases separated the two germline ends. Germline V gene sequence: CDR1 MDHEN, CDR2 SYDVKM. The CDR3 nucleotides are TGTGCCAGCAGAACTCACATCGGGGGCACGAGCTCTGGGGCCAACGTCCTGACTTTC. Its protein product is CASRTHIGGTSSGANVLTF.

Only a few counts were recorded for this clone. The chain recombines TRBV5-1 with TRBJ1-2; no clear D. Trimming removed 0 bases from V and 7 bases from J, with 13 bases in between. Germline CDR1 SGHRS, CDR2 YFSETQ. The CDR3 runs 14 residues. Here the CDR3 reads CASSLGTYRGGYTF. The DNA for the CDR3 is TGCGCCAGCAGCTTGGGGACCTATCGGGGTGGCTACACCTTC.

This clone was detected once. The chain is built from TRBV7-2 and TRBJ2-5; D is undetermined. From germline, CDR1 is SGHTA and CDR2 FQGNSA. The ends were cut back, 1 base at V and 4 bases at J, with 7 bases in the middle. This CDR3 comprises 13 residues. The CDR3 DNA reads TGTGCCAGCAGCTTAGGTTTGATAGAGACCCAGTACTTC. As protein: CASSLGLIETQYF.

A remark on this clone: In the same sample, other DNA sequences code for this CDR3. The J gene is TRBJ1-5, the V gene TRBV28; D is ambiguous. Germline CDR1 reads MDHEN; CDR2 reads SYDVKM. This CDR3 contains 12 residues. Trimming removed 5 bases from V and 5 bases from J, with 7 bases in between. The CDR3 DNA follows: TGTGCCAGCAGTACCACAGATCAGCCCCAGCATTTT. This codes for CASSTTDQPQHF.

The V and J genes are TRBV6-5 and TRBJ1-1, with 7 bases aligning to TRBD1. The CDR3 extends over 14 amino acids. Germline V gene sequence: CDR1 MNHEY, CDR2 SVGAGI. J was trimmed by 3 bases and V by 5 bases; bases with no gene match: 6. The CDR3 DNA sequence: TGTGCCAGCAGTACTCCGGGACAGCACACTGAAGCTTTCTTT. Protein product: CASSTPGQHTEAFF.